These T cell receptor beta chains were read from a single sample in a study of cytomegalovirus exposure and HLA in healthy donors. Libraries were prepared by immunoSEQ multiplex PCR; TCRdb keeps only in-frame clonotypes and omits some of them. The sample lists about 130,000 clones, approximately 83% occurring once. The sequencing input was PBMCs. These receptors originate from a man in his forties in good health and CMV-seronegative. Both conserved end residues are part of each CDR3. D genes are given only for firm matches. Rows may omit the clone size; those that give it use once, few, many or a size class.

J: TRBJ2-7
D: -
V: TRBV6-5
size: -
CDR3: CASSLWASGEQYF
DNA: TGTGCCAGCAGTTTGTGGGCCTCCGGTGAGCAGTACTTC

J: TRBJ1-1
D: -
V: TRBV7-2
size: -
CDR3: CASSADYTEAFF
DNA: TGTGCCAGCAGCGCAGATTACACTGAAGCTTTCTTT

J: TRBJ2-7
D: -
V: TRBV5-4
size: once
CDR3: CASSFSTLSSYEQYF
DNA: TGTGCCAGCAGCTTTTCCACACTAAGCTCCTACGAGCAGTACTTC

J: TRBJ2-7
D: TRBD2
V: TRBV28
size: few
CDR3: CASSSVGLGSYYEQYF
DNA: TGTGCCAGCAGCTCGGTTGGACTAGGAAGCTACTACGAGCAGTACTTC

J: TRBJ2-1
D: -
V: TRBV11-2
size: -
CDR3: CASSLVLRDEQFF
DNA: TGTGCCAGCAGCTTAGTTCTGAGGGATGAGCAGTTCTTC

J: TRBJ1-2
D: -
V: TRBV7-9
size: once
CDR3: CASSLDGLMISGYTF
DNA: TGTGCCAGCAGCTTAGATGGCCTTATGATATCGGGCTACACCTTC

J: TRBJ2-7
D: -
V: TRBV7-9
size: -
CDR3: CASSYYTSGRSSYEQYF
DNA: TGTGCCAGCAGCTATTATACGAGCGGCAGAAGCTCCTACGAGCAGTACTTC

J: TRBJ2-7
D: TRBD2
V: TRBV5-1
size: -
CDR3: CASSQGLAGVLVSYEQYF
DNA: TGCGCCAGCAGCCAGGGACTAGCGGGAGTCCTAGTATCCTACGAGCAGTACTTC

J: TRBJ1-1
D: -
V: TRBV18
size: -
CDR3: CASSGGLNTEAFF
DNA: TGTGCCAGCTCGGGGGGATTGAACACTGAAGCTTTCTTT

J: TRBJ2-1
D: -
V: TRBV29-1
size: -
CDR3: CSVGAWFF
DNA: TGCAGCGTGGGGGCGTGGTTCTTC

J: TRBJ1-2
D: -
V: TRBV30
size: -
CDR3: CAWSVSGYGYTF
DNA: TGTGCCTGGAGTGTATCGGGCTATGGCTACACCTTC

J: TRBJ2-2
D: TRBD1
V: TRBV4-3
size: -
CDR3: CASSQVGQGARTGELFF
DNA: TGCGCCAGCAGCCAAGTAGGACAGGGGGCGCGGACCGGGGAGCTGTTTTTT

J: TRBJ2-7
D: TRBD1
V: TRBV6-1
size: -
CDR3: CASSGQGIREQYF
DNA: TGTGCCAGCAGTGGACAGGGGATTAGGGAGCAGTACTTC

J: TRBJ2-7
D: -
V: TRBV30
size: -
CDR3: CAWTPPGLDEQYF
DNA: TGTGCCTGGACCCCCCCAGGGTTAGACGAGCAGTACTTC

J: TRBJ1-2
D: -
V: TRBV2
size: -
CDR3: CASSASGSYGYTF
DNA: TGTGCCAGCAGTGCCTCGGGATCCTATGGCTACACCTTC

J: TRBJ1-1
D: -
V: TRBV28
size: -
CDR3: CASTGINTEAFF
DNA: TGTGCCAGCACAGGGATCAACACTGAAGCTTTCTTT

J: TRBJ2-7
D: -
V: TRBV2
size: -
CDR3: CASGPEGLYEQYF
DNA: TGTGCCAGCGGTCCGGAGGGGCTTTACGAGCAGTACTTC

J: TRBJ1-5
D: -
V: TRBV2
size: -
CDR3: CASRERGSNQPQHF
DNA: TGTGCCAGCAGGGAGAGGGGGAGCAATCAGCCCCAGCATTTT

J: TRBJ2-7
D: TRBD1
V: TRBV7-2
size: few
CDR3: CASSFTGTGGYEQYF
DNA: TGTGCCAGCAGCTTCACCGGGACAGGGGGCTACGAGCAGTACTTC

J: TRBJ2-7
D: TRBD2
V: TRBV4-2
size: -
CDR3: CASSQGMLVAGGNYEQYF
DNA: TGTGCCAGCAGCCAAGGGATGCTGGTAGCGGGAGGGAACTACGAGCAGTACTTC

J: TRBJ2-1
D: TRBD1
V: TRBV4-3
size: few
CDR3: CASSQDRGLEQFF
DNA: TGCGCCAGCAGCCAAGACAGGGGGCTTGAGCAGTTCTTC

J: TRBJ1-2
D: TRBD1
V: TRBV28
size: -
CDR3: CASSLLGDRDGYTF
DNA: TGTGCCAGCAGTTTATTAGGGGACAGGGATGGCTACACCTTC

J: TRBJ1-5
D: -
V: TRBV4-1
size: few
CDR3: CASSQGPQQNQPQHF
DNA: TGCGCCAGCAGCCAGGGCCCCCAACAGAATCAGCCCCAGCATTTT

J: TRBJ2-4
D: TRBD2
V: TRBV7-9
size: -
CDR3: CASSLVESGGPGDIQYF
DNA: TGTGCCAGCAGCTTAGTTGAGAGCGGGGGGCCAGGGGACATTCAGTACTTC

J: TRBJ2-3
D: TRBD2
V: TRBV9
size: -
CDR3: CASSVSGSSTDTQYF
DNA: TGTGCCAGCAGCGTTAGCGGGAGTAGCACAGATACGCAGTATTTT

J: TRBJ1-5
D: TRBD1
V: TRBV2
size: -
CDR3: CASSQGQISNQPQHF
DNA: TGTGCCAGCAGCCAGGGACAGATTAGCAATCAGCCCCAGCATTTT

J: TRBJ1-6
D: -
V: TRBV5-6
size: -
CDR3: CASSLVGTSLPPLHF
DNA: TGTGCCAGCAGCTTGGTGGGGACAAGTCTTCCACCCCTCCACTTT

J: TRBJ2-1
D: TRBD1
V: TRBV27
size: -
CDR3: CASGGQGYSRVQFF
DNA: TGTGCCAGCGGGGGACAGGGCTACTCACGAGTGCAGTTCTTC

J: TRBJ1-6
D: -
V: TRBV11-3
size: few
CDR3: CASSLLQGASPLHF
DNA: TGTGCCAGCAGCTTATTACAGGGAGCCTCACCCCTCCACTTT

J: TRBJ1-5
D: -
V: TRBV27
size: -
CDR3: CASSPRVNQPQHF
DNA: TGTGCCAGCAGTCCCCGGGTCAATCAGCCCCAGCATTTT

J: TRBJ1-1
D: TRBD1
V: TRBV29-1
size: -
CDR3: CSVEETGGSSEAFF
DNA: TGCAGCGTTGAAGAGACAGGGGGCAGTTCTGAAGCTTTCTTT

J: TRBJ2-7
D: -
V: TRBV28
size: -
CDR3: CASSLQVRGYEQYF
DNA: TGTGCCAGCAGTTTACAGGTTCGTGGTTACGAGCAGTACTTC

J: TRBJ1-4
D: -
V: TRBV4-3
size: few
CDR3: CASSQDPGAFEKLFF
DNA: TGCGCCAGCAGCCAAGACCCAGGGGCGTTTGAAAAACTGTTTTTT

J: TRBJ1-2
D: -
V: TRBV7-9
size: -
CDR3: CASSLSGTLYGYTF
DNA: TGTGCCAGCAGCCTTTCCGGGACTCTCTATGGCTACACCTTC

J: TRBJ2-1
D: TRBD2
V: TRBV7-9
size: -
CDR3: CASSPPGTSRGVEQFF
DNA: TGTGCCAGCAGCCCCCCCGGGACTAGTAGGGGGGTTGAGCAGTTCTTC

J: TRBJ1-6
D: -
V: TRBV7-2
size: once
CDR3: CASSARRWDNSPLHF
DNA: TGTGCCAGCAGCGCCAGGCGCTGGGATAATTCACCCCTCCACTTT

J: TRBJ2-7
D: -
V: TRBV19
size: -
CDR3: CASSIAGAKYEQYF
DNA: TGTGCCAGTAGTATAGCGGGAGCGAAATACGAGCAGTACTTC

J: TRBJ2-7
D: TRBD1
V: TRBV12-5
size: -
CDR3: CASGSRQGSYEQYF
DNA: TGTGCTAGTGGTTCCCGACAGGGATCCTACGAGCAGTACTTC

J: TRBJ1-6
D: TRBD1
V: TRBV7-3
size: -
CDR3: CASSLGQPNSPLHF
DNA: TGTGCCAGCAGCTTGGGACAGCCTAATTCACCCCTCCACTTT